The subject of this entry is one TCR beta chain. These data originate in a study of control samples from healthy donors and cancer patients. Trimming removed 1 base at V and 1 base at J, with 10 bases between. Germline V gene lookup returns CDR1 SGHDN and CDR2 FVKESK. The CDR3 is made up of 15 amino acids. Profiling relied on immunoSEQ multiplex PCR, and the TCRdb table lists in-frame clones only, not all of them. The profile shows about 120,000 clones, 88% of them singletons. The sample was blood. The chain has TRBV14 and TRBJ1-1, with TRBD1 as a possible D gene (6 bases). The receptor comes from a man between 40 and 49 years old in good health. The CDR3 spells CASSQATGQNTEAFF. The CDR3 bases are TGTGCCAGCAGCCAAGCGACAGGACAGAACACTGAAGCTTTCTTT.